A selection of T cell receptor beta chains follows, all from one sample in a study of CD8 T cells in Susac syndrome. TCRdb re-analysed the immunoSEQ multiplex PCR reads in MiXCR, keeping a single row per CDR3 protein. The repertoire holds about 180,000 distinct CDR3 sequences, with approximately 96% as singletons. The specimen was CD4+ T cells from PBMCs. All receptors come from a human donor with multiple sclerosis. CDR3s include the opening cysteine and the closing phenylalanine or tryptophan. The order of the fields is V gene, D gene, J gene, clone size, CDR3 protein, CDR3 DNA. D genes are given only for firm matches. Rows may omit the clone size; those that give it use once, few, many or a size class.

v_call: TRBV6-5; d_call: TRBD2; j_call: TRBJ2-1; clone_size: few; cdr3_aa: CASSLAGGQYNEQFF; cdr3_nt: TGTGCCAGCAGTTTAGCGGGGGGACAGTACAATGAGCAGTTCTTC
v_call: TRBV28; d_call: TRBD1; j_call: TRBJ2-3; clone_size: -; cdr3_aa: CASTRDRGTDTQYF; cdr3_nt: TGTGCCAGCACCCGGGACAGGGGCACAGATACGCAGTATTTT
v_call: TRBV3-1; d_call: TRBD1; j_call: TRBJ2-7; clone_size: -; cdr3_aa: CASSHSVQGSSYEQYF; cdr3_nt: TGTGCCAGCAGCCATAGTGTACAGGGGAGCTCCTACGAGCAGTACTTC
v_call: TRBV5-4; d_call: TRBD1; j_call: TRBJ1-6; clone_size: -; cdr3_aa: CASSMGQAFDSPLHF; cdr3_nt: TGTGCCAGCAGCATGGGACAGGCCTTTGATTCACCCCTCCACTTT
v_call: TRBV30; d_call: -; j_call: TRBJ1-6; clone_size: -; cdr3_aa: CAWSVYGNSPLHF; cdr3_nt: TGTGCCTGGAGTGTGTACGGAAATTCACCCCTCCACTTT
v_call: TRBV6-5; d_call: TRBD2; j_call: TRBJ2-7; clone_size: once; cdr3_aa: CASSSRGGVYEQYF; cdr3_nt: TGTGCCAGCAGTTCCCGGGGGGGCGTCTACGAGCAGTACTTC
v_call: TRBV20-1; d_call: -; j_call: TRBJ2-1; clone_size: -; cdr3_aa: CSADGGVVSYNEQFF; cdr3_nt: TGCAGTGCAGACGGCGGGGTCGTTTCCTACAATGAGCAGTTCTTC
v_call: TRBV30; d_call: TRBD1; j_call: TRBJ1-1; clone_size: -; cdr3_aa: CAWLDRDTEAFF; cdr3_nt: TGTGCCTGGCTTGACAGGGACACTGAAGCTTTCTTT
v_call: TRBV9; d_call: TRBD2; j_call: TRBJ2-3; clone_size: once; cdr3_aa: CASSVAVAGLTDTQYF; cdr3_nt: TGTGCCAGCAGCGTAGCGGTAGCGGGGCTCACAGATACGCAGTATTTT
v_call: TRBV27; d_call: -; j_call: TRBJ2-5; clone_size: -; cdr3_aa: CASRDSYKETQYF; cdr3_nt: TGTGCCAGCAGGGACAGCTACAAAGAGACCCAGTACTTC